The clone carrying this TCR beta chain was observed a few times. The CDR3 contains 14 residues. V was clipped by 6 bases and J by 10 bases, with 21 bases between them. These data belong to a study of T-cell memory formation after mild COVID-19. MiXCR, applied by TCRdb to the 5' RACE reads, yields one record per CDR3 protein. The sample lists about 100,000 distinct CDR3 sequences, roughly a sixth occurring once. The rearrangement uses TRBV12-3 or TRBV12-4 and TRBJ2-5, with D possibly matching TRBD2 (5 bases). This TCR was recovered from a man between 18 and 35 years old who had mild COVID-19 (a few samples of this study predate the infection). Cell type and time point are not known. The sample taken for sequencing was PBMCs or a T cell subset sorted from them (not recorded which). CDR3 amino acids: CASRPAGGPAFQYF. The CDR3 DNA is TGTGCCAGCAGGCCGGCCGGCGGGCCGGCTTTCCAGTACTTC.